A few counts support the clone carrying this TCR beta chain. This entry belongs to a study of blood T cell repertoires in COVID-19. Clones were sequenced by immunoSEQ multiplex PCR, and TCRdb holds only the in-frame ones, with some missing. The table shows over 350,000 clones, with about 85% occurring only once. This CDR3 has 14 amino acids. The receptor was derived from a woman aged 18-29 years with acute COVID-19. Input material: PBMCs or T cells enriched from blood (not recorded which). This chain uses TRBV21-1 with TRBJ2-2; the listed D gene, TRBD1, was not tested against the DNA. TRBV21-1 is labeled a pseudogene. The chain's CDR3 is CASRGTGGAGELFF. DNA for the CDR3: TGTGCCAGCAGGGGGACAGGGGGCGCCGGGGAGCTGTTTTTT.